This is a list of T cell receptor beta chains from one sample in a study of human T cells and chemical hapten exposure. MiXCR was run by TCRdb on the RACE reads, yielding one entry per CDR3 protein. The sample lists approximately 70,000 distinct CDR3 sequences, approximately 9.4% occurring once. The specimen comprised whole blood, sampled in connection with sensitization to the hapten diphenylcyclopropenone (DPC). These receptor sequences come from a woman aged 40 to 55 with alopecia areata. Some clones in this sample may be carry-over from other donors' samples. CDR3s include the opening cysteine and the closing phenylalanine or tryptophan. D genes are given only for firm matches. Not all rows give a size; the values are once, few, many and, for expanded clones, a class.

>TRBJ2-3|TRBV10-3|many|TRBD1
CAISVQGADTQYF
TGTGCCATCAGTGTACAGGGGGCGGATACGCAGTATTTT
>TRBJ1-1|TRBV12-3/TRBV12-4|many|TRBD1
CASSFQTGKATNTEAFF
TGTGCCAGCAGTTTTCAGACAGGGAAAGCAACGAACACTGAAGCTTTCTTT
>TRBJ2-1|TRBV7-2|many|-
CASSLGGGTYNEQFF
TGTGCCAGCAGCTTAGGTGGGGGAACCTACAATGAGCAGTTCTTC
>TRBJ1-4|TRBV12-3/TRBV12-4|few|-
CASADALIEKLFF
TGTGCCAGCGCGGACGCCTTGATTGAAAAACTGTTTTTT
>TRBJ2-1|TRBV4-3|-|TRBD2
CASSLGGGDHEQFF
TGCGCCAGCAGCCTCGGGGGAGGGGATCATGAGCAGTTCTTC
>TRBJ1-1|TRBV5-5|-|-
CASSSDPGYTEAFF
TGTGCCAGCAGCTCAGATCCAGGGTACACTGAAGCTTTCTTT
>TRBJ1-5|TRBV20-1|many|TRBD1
CSANPTGVGNQPQHF
TGCAGTGCAAACCCGACAGGGGTGGGCAATCAGCCCCAGCATTTT
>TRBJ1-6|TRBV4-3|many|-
CASSQELIDRRSSYNSPLHF
TGCGCCAGCAGCCAAGAGTTGATTGACAGGAGGAGCTCCTATAATTCACCCCTCCACTTT
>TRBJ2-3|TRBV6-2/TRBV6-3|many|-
CASSNPGQTQYF
TGTGCCAGCAGCAATCCGGGACAAACGCAGTATTTT
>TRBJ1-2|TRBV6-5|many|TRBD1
CASHSTGGNGYTF
TGTGCCAGCCACTCGACAGGGGGCAATGGCTACACCTTC
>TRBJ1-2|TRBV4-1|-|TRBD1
CASCQALGTGNYGYTF
TGCGCCAGCTGCCAAGCTCTGGGGACAGGAAACTATGGCTACACCTTC
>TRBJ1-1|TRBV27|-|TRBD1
CASSYGLSGTGGISGAFF
TGTGCCAGCAGTTACGGACTTTCCGGGACAGGGGGGATCAGTGGAGCTTTCTTT
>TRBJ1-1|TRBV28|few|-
CASSLGNEAFF
TGTGCCAGCAGTTTGGGGAATGAAGCTTTCTTT
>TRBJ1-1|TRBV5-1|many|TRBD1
CASSLYRGWDTEAFF
TGCGCCAGCAGCCTATACAGGGGATGGGACACTGAAGCTTTCTTT
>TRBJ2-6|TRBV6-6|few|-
CASSILSGANVLTF
TGTGCCAGCAGTATCCTCTCTGGGGCCAACGTCCTGACTTTC
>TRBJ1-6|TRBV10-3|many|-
CAISGVSISSNSPLHF
TGTGCCATCAGTGGAGTTTCCATATCGTCTAATTCACCCCTCCACTTT
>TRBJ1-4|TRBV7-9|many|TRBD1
CASRPGQGEGVGKLFF
TGTGCCAGCCGTCCGGGACAGGGGGAAGGAGTGGGAAAACTGTTTTTT
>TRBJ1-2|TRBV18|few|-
CASSPPDGGLNYGYTF
TGTGCCAGCTCACCACCTGACGGGGGGTTAAACTATGGCTACACCTTC
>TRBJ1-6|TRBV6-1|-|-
CASGSRIAGDEGSPLHF
TGTGCCAGCGGCAGTAGGATCGCAGGGGACGAGGGTTCACCCCTCCACTTT
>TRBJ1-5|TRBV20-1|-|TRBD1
CSARDSRTGLSNQPQHF
TGCAGTGCTAGAGATTCACGGACAGGGCTCAGCAATCAGCCCCAGCATTTT
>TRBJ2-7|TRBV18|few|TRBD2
CASSPSGLAGGNEQYF
TGTGCCAGCTCACCCTCGGGACTAGCGGGTGGAAACGAGCAGTACTTC
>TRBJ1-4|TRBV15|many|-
CATSRDSSFNEKLFF
TGTGCCACCAGCAGAGATTCAAGCTTTAATGAAAAACTGTTTTTT
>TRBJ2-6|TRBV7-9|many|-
CASSLSGDSGANVLTF
TGTGCCAGCAGCTTATCGGGGGACTCTGGGGCCAACGTCCTGACTTTC
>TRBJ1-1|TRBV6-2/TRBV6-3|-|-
CASSWVGAAEAFF
TGTGCCAGCAGTTGGGTCGGAGCGGCTGAAGCTTTCTTT
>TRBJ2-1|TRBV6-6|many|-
CASSYEYNEQFF
TGTGCCAGCAGTTACGAGTACAATGAGCAGTTCTTC
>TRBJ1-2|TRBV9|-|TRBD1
CASTGQGAYYGYTF
TGTGCCAGCACCGGACAGGGGGCATATTATGGCTACACCTTC
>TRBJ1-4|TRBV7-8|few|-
CASSLSTGLPNEKLFF
TGTGCCAGCAGCTTATCTACGGGGCTACCTAATGAAAAACTGTTTTTT
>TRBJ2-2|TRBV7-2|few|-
CASSSWGQDTGELFF
TGTGCCAGCAGCTCCTGGGGGCAGGACACCGGGGAGCTGTTTTTT
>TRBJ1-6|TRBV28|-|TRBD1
CASRLAGGSPLHF
TGTGCCAGCAGGTTAGCAGGGGGATCACCCCTCCACTTT
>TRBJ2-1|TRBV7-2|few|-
CVSSLVSSSYNEQFF
TGTGTCAGCAGCTTAGTCTCGAGCTCCTACAATGAGCAGTTCTTC
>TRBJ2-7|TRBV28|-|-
CASSPGGDAYEQYF
TGTGCCAGCAGCCCAGGGGGGGATGCCTACGAGCAGTACTTC
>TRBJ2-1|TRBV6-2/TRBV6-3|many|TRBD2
CASSPSGGAHNEQFF
TGTGCCAGCTCGCCTAGCGGGGGGGCCCACAATGAGCAGTTCTTC
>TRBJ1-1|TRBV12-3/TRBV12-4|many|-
CASSPQGTNTEAFF
TGTGCCAGCAGTCCACAGGGCACGAACACTGAAGCTTTCTTT
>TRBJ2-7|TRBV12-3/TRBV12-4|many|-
CASSMPPGPFYEQYF
TGTGCCAGCAGTATGCCCCCGGGACCCTTCTACGAGCAGTACTTC
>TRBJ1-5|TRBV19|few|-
CASSLGPQPQHF
TGTGCCAGTAGTTTAGGACCTCAGCCCCAGCATTTT
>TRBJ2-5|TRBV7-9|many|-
CASRERAGETQYF
TGTGCCAGCAGAGAGCGGGCGGGGGAGACCCAGTACTTC
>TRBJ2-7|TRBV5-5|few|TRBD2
CASSLGLAGFYEQYF
TGTGCCAGCAGCTTGGGACTAGCGGGGTTCTACGAGCAGTACTTC
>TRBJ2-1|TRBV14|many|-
CASSQDQARQFF
TGTGCCAGCAGCCAAGATCAGGCTAGGCAGTTCTTC
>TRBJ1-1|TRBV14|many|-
CASSQTRRGGTEAFF
TGTGCCAGCAGCCAAACAAGGCGGGGGGGCACTGAAGCTTTCTTT